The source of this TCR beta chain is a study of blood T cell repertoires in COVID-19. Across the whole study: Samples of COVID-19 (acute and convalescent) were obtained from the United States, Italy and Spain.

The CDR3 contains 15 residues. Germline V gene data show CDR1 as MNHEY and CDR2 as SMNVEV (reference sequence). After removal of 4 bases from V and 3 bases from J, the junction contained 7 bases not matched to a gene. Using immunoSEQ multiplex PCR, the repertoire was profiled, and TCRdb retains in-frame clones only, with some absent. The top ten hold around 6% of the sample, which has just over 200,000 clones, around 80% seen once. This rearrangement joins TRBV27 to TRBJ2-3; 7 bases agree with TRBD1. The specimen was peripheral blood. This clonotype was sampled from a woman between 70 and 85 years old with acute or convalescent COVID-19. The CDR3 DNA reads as TGTGCCAGCAGTTCAAACAGGGGTGGGACAGATACGCAGTATTTT. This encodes CASSSNRGGTDTQYF.